Included here is one T cell receptor (beta chain) sequence, with context. V lost 3 bases, J lost 2 bases, and 9 bases lay in between. From germline, CDR1 is MNHNS and CDR2 SASEGT. CDR3 size: 14 residues. This table comes from immunoSEQ multiplex PCR, and its TCRdb copy is limited to in-frame clones, with some not included. The data contain a few hundred thousand clones, approximately 88% of them seen just once; the ten biggest clones take up approximately 1.8%. This sample is drawn from a study of blood T cell repertoires in COVID-19. Source material: PBMCs or T cells enriched from blood (not recorded which). The chain employs TRBV6-1 and TRBJ2-3, with a possible D match to TRBD2 (7 bases). This receptor was obtained from a woman aged 40 to 50 who had recovered from COVID-19. For the CDR3, the DNA is TGTGCCAGCAGTGAGCGGGGGCCCACAGATACGCAGTATTTT. Translating gives CASSERGPTDTQYF.